This T cell receptor beta chain was captured by sequencing in a study of T cells in Graves' hyperthyroidism and ophthalmopathy. The CDR3 runs 15 residues. Trimming stripped 4 bases from V and 0 bases from J, with 13 bases between. Germline V lookup: CDR1 SGHRS, CDR2 YFSETQ. TCR beta CDR3 regions were amplified from RNA. During a first-round RT-PCR of the TCR CDR3, the HTBI primer set was used. TCRdb passed the multiplex PCR reads through MiXCR, listing each CDR3 protein once. The table has 540,000 or so distinct CDR3 sequences, 40% to 55% seen once. The V call is TRBV5-1, the J call TRBJ1-1; no clear D gene. The sequenced sample consisted of peripheral blood or thyroid tissue (not recorded which). The origin of this receptor is an adult woman with Graves' disease, either hyperthyroidism or ophthalmopathy (not recorded which). This CDR3 is CASSPVARMNTEAFF. Here the CDR3 DNA reads TGCGCCAGCAGCCCAGTGGCACGGATGAACACTGAAGCTTTCTTT. Complete variable domain (other parts from reference TRBV5-1 and TRBJ1-1): KAGVTQTPRYLIKTRGQQVTLSCSPISGHRSVSWYQQTPGQGLQFLFEYFSETQRNKGNFPGRFSGRQFSNSRSEMNVSTLELGDSALYLCASSPVARMNTEAFFGQGTRLTVV.